Sequencing of this T cell receptor beta chain was carried out in a study of graft-versus-host responses after intestinal transplantation. General study points: Recipient marrow harbored GvH clones, some of which surfaced first in ileum or blood. Levels of circulating GvH clones at their peak were associated with early post-transplant HvG declines. The study found high graft-versus-host to host-versus-graft clonal ratios in allografts of patients with graft-donor T cell macrochimerism.

This CDR3 has 15 amino acids. CDR1 and CDR2 from the germline V gene are SGDLS and YYNGEE. V lost 4 bases and J 4 bases, leaving 18 bases between the germline ends. Concerning this clone itself: Its matching antigen is unknown.

Sequencing was performed with immunoSEQ multiplex PCR; in TCRdb, only in-frame clones are kept and a portion is missing. The sample carries tens of thousands of clones, 90% to 95% recorded once. The sample here was PBMCs, taken 16 days after intestinal transplant. This clonotype originated in a human patient who received an intestinal transplant, so some T cells may come from the graft donor. V usage is TRBV9 and J usage is TRBJ2-7, with D perhaps being TRBD1 or TRBD2 (5 bases each). The CDR3 here is CASSIGDGHRYEQYF. The CDR3 nucleotides read TGTGCCAGCAGCATAGGGGACGGACATCGTTACGAGCAGTACTTC.